The 23 T cell receptor beta chains below all came from one sample that was sequenced in a study of lymphopenia after photon versus proton radiotherapy. The method was immunoSEQ multiplex PCR; TCRdb's version includes in-frame clones alone and lacks a portion of them. The table has about 50,000 clones, 80% to 95% seen once. The sample in question was peripheral blood, obtained from a patient treated with photon-based radiotherapy. These receptors originate from a woman aged 40 to 50 with cholangiocarcinoma.

The genes are TRBV28 and TRBJ2-1, with 7 nucleotides matching TRBD1. Per the germline V gene, CDR1 is MDHEN and CDR2 is SYDVKM. This CDR3 comprises 15 residues. V shed 4 bases and J 4 bases; nucleotides not matched to a gene: 7. The CDR3, as DNA: TGTGCCAGCAGTTACACCGGGACAGAGTACAATGAGCAGTTCTTC. It translates to CASSYTGTEYNEQFF.

The J gene is TRBJ1-1, the V gene TRBV5-4; 7 bases are shared with TRBD1. CDR3 length: 14 amino acids. With V trimmed by 4 bases and J by 4 bases, 7 bases remained unmatched. Germline V gene sequence: CDR1 SGHNT, CDR2 YYREEE (reference sequence). DNA for the CDR3: TGTGCCAGCAGCGTAGACCAGGGGGTCACTGAAGCTTTCTTT. Translating it yields CASSVDQGVTEAFF.

The CDR3 sequence: CASSSTGQSGYTF. Written as DNA, the CDR3 is TGTGCCAGCAGTTCGACTGGACAGAGCGGCTACACCTTC. The chain combines TRBV6-5 with TRBJ1-2; D is perhaps TRBD1 (6 bases). The CDR3 has 13 amino acids. Germline CDR1 is MNHEY and CDR2 is SVGAGI. Trimming left V 4 bases short and J 8 bases short, with 14 bases between.

The V and J genes are TRBV7-8 and TRBJ1-2; tentative D call: TRBD1 (5 bases). Germline V gene lookup returns CDR1 SGHVS and CDR2 FQNEAQ. The ends were cut back, 0 bases at V and 0 bases at J, with 17 bases in the middle. The CDR3 sequence is 18 residues long. This chain's CDR3 is CASSLALEVGGANYGYTF. The CDR3 DNA is TGTGCCAGCAGCTTAGCGCTGGAGGTCGGGGGTGCTAACTATGGCTACACCTTC.

The chain recombines TRBV2 with TRBJ2-3, with TRBD2 identical over 12 bases. The length of the CDR3 is 15 residues. Looked up from germline, CDR1 is SNHLY and CDR2 is FYNNEI. Trimming at V came to 7 bases and at J to 3 bases, leaving 5 bases not matched to a gene. In DNA form, the CDR3 reads TGTGCCAGCAAAAGACTAGCGGGGGAAACAGATACGCAGTATTTT. This encodes CASKRLAGETDTQYF.

Comments on this clone: An end of the junction differs from the germline gene, which may be a read error. This chain links TRBV5-1 with TRBJ2-7; the D call may be TRBD1 or TRBD2 (5 bases each). Germline assignment: CDR1 SGHRS and CDR2 YFSETQ. The CDR3 contains 13 residues. CDR3 coding DNA: TGCGCCAGCACCTTGGGACCATCGAGGGAGCAGTACTTC. It encodes CASTLGPSREQYF.

The rearrangement joins TRBV5-1 to TRBJ1-2, with a tentative D call TRBD1 (6 bases). Germline V gene lookup returns CDR1 SGHRS and CDR2 YFSETQ. The CDR3 totals 13 residues. V was pared by 5 bases and J by 4 bases, with 12 bases between. Written as DNA, the CDR3 is TGCGCCAGCAGACGACAGGAGGTCTATGGCTACACCTTC. This gives the protein CASRRQEVYGYTF. Supplemented by reference TRBV5-1 and TRBJ1-2, the full variable domain reads KAGVTQTPRYLIKTRGQQVTLSCSPISGHRSVSWYQQTPGQGLQFLFEYFSETQRNKGNFPGRFSGRQFSNSRSEMNVSTLELGDSALYLCASRRQEVYGYTFGSGTRLTVV.

The chain carries TRBV5-1 and TRBJ2-7, with 9 nucleotides matching TRBD2. Losses at the gene ends were 4 bases for V and 4 bases for J; bases not matched to a gene: 12. Germline CDR1 reads SGHRS; CDR2 reads YFSETQ. The CDR3 spans 16 residues. The CDR3, as DNA: TGCGCCAGCAGCCCTGTCTGGGGGCGGGAGGGTTACGAGCAGTACTTC. Its protein is CASSPVWGREGYEQYF. Together with reference TRBV5-1 and TRBJ2-7, the CDR3 gives the full variable domain: KAGVTQTPRYLIKTRGQQVTLSCSPISGHRSVSWYQQTPGQGLQFLFEYFSETQRNKGNFPGRFSGRQFSNSRSEMNVSTLELGDSALYLCASSPVWGREGYEQYFGPGTRLTVT.

The chain is built from TRBV30 and TRBJ2-5; 12 bases are shared with TRBD2. Germline trimming cut 4 bases from V and 5 bases from J; bases unmatched to any gene: 17. Per germline, CDR1 GTSNPN and CDR2 SVGIG (reference sequence). CDR3 length equals 18 residues. DNA of the CDR3: TGTGCCTGGAATTCTAGGCTAGCGGGAGGGCCCGGGGCGGAGACCCAGTACTTC. Translation: CAWNSRLAGGPGAETQYF. The full variable domain, rest sourced from reference TRBV30 and TRBJ2-5, is SQTIHQWPATLVQPVGSPLSLECTVEGTSNPNLYWYRQAAGRGLQLLFYSVGIGQISSEVPQNLSASRPQDRQFILSSKKLLLSDSGFYLCAWNSRLAGGPGAETQYFGPGTRLLVL.

The rearrangement joins TRBV30 to TRBJ2-7, with TRBD1 matching 7 bases. The CDR3 sequence is 14 residues long. Trimming cost V 2 bases and J 3 bases; bases outside gene matches: 7. Germline loops: CDR1 GTSNPN, CDR2 SVGIG (reference sequence). The CDR3 DNA follows: TGTGCCTGGAGTTCTAGACAGGGACACTACGAGCAGTACTTC. It yields the protein CAWSSRQGHYEQYF.

This sequence joins TRBV14 and TRBJ2-1; 9 bases are a match to TRBD1. Germline-derived CDR1 and CDR2 are SGHDN and FVKESK. V trimming: 5 bases; J trimming: 9 bases; junction bases outside the gene matches: 11. There are 15 residues in the CDR3. CDR3 coding DNA: TGTGCCAGCAGCAGCTCCACAGGGGGCTGGATTGAGCAGTTCTTC. Its protein is CASSSSTGGWIEQFF.

The chain recombines TRBV27 with TRBJ2-7, with D unclear. V lost 5 bases to trimming and J lost 5 bases, with 19 bases between them. The germline V gene encodes CDR1 MNHEY and CDR2 SMNVEV (reference sequence). CDR3 length equals 15 residues. The CDR3 loop is CASSPTRLARNEQYF. CDR3 sequence (DNA): TGTGCCAGCAGTCCCACACGGCTGGCTCGGAACGAGCAGTACTTC.

Concerning this clone itself: The sample contains more than one DNA sequence encoding this CDR3. This chain links TRBV6-5 with TRBJ1-1; the D gene is possibly TRBD1 (5 bases). CDR1 and CDR2 from the germline V gene are MNHEY and SVGAGI. The CDR3 runs 13 residues. Trimming took 7 bases from V and 4 from J, leaving 13 bases between them. CDR3 residues: CASTRGGSTEAFF. The CDR3 DNA follows: TGTGCCAGCACCCGGGGGGGGAGCACTGAAGCTTTCTTT.

The CDR3 protein is CASSDRLYNEQFF. CDR3 in DNA: TGTGCCAGCAGTGACCGCTTGTACAATGAGCAGTTCTTC. The chain couples TRBV6-5 to TRBJ2-1; D gene uncertain. Trimming took off 5 bases at V and 4 bases at J, with 9 bases between the two ends. Germline CDR1 is MNHEY and CDR2 is SVGAGI. The length of the CDR3 is 13 residues.

The genes are TRBV6-5 and TRBJ1-1; D is uncertain. The germline gives CDR1 MNHEY, CDR2 SVGAGI. The CDR3 totals 13 residues. Deletions cut 2 bases from V and 7 bases from J, with 11 bases between. Here the CDR3 reads CASSYQEGGEAFF. CDR3 DNA: TGTGCCAGCAGTTACCAAGAAGGTGGTGAAGCTTTCTTT.

The chain is built from TRBV2 and TRBJ1-3, with a weak D call TRBD1 (5 bases). The CDR3 is 13 residues long. The germline gives CDR1 SNHLY, CDR2 FYNNEI. The V end was cut by 6 bases, the J end by 8 bases, with 14 bases between. The CDR3 coding sequence is TGTGCCAGCAGCGTGGGACCGGGGGACACCATATATTTT. Its translation: CASSVGPGDTIYF. Filled out from reference TRBV2 and TRBJ1-3, the complete variable domain reads EPEVTQTPSHQVTQMGQEVILRCVPISNHLYFYWYRQILGQKVEFLVSFYNNEISEKSEIFDDQFSVERPDGSNFTLKIRSTKLEDSAMYFCASSVGPGDTIYFGEGSWLTVV.

J is TRBJ2-7 and V is TRBV11-2; 9 bases are shared with TRBD1. Trimming took 7 bases from V and 3 from J; bases not matched to a gene: 10. Germline loops: CDR1 SGHAT, CDR2 FQNNGV. CDR3 length: 15 amino acids. The CDR3 here is CASKPGTGLFYEQYF. The DNA for the CDR3 is TGTGCCAGCAAACCCGGGACAGGGCTATTCTACGAGCAGTACTTC.

The rearrangement joins TRBV14 to TRBJ2-5; 7 positions agree with TRBD1. CDR3 size: 18 residues. Germline V CDR1 and CDR2: SGHDN, FVKESK. V dropped 2 bases and J dropped 0; count of bases not matched to a gene: 12. CDR3 residues: CASSQIFPGQSYQETQYF. The CDR3 DNA sequence: TGTGCCAGCAGCCAAATCTTCCCGGGACAGTCGTACCAAGAGACCCAGTACTTC.

The chain links TRBV6-5 to TRBJ2-2, with no clear D. The V end lost 2 bases, the J end lost 5 bases, and 6 bases lay between the germline ends. This CDR3 has 13 residues. Per germline, CDR1 MNHEY and CDR2 SVGAGI. The CDR3 region is CASSYVGTGELFF. CDR3 nucleotide sequence: TGTGCCAGCAGTTACGTGGGGACCGGGGAGCTGTTTTTT.

V and J are TRBV6-5 and TRBJ2-3, with TRBD1 as a possible D gene (6 bases). Germline CDR1 is MNHEY and CDR2 is SVGAGI. V was pared by 9 bases and J by 4 bases, with 17 bases between. This CDR3 is built from 14 residues. Here the CDR3 DNA reads TGTGCCAGTGCTGGACAGACGGTGGCAGATACGCAGTATTTT. Residues: CASAGQTVADTQYF.

V usage is TRBV2 and J usage is TRBJ1-5; the D gene is possibly TRBD1 (6 bases). Germline lookup yields CDR1 SNHLY and CDR2 FYNNEI. Trimming shortened V by 8 bases and J by 2 bases, and 16 bases separated the two germline ends. CDR3 length: 15 residues. CDR3: CASGLSGVGNQPQHF. DNA for the CDR3: TGTGCCAGCGGTCTGTCAGGGGTCGGCAATCAGCCCCAGCATTTT.

This clone was detected only a few times. This rearrangement joins TRBV4-3 to TRBJ2-7, with 9 bases lining up with TRBD2. CDR3 size: 15 residues. Germline CDR1 reads LGHNA; CDR2 reads YSLEER. V shed 5 bases, J shed 6 bases, and the junction held 11 bases outside the gene matches. CDR3: CASSDLIAGAAEQYF. DNA for the CDR3: TGCGCCAGCAGCGACCTTATAGCGGGAGCTGCCGAGCAGTACTTC.

The chain uses TRBV13 and TRBJ2-7; D unresolved. Between the trimmed V and J ends, which lost 0 bases and 0 bases, there was a span of 3 bases. The CDR3 has 13 amino acids. Germline V lookup: CDR1 PRHDT, CDR2 FYEKMQ (reference sequence). The CDR3 is CASSLGASYEQYF. CDR3 DNA sequence: TGTGCCAGCAGCTTAGGGGCCTCCTACGAGCAGTACTTC.